This TCR beta chain was sequenced during a study of cytomegalovirus exposure and HLA in healthy donors. Across the study: Caucasian-associated ancestry cluster membership applied to about 80% of nearly 400 genotyped donors.

Trimming removed 5 bases at V and 6 bases at J, with 29 bases between. The CDR3 extends over 18 amino acids. The germline gives CDR1 SGHRS, CDR2 YFSETQ. Use of 60 Vbeta and 13 Jbeta primers characterized the PCR. Here immunoSEQ multiplex PCR was the method, and the copy in TCRdb shows in-frame clones only, minus some. The top ten hold roughly 1.4% of the sample, which has 100,000 to 150,000 clones, over 65% seen once. This TCR was sampled from a middle-aged man in good health and CMV-seronegative. Sequenced: PBMCs. This chain joins TRBV5-1 and TRBJ1-2; tentatively, D is TRBD1 (6 bases). This CDR3 reads CASRLAGTRVIHGNGYTF. The CDR3, as DNA: TGCGCCAGCAGGCTTGCCGGGACACGGGTAATTCACGGGAATGGCTACACCTTC.